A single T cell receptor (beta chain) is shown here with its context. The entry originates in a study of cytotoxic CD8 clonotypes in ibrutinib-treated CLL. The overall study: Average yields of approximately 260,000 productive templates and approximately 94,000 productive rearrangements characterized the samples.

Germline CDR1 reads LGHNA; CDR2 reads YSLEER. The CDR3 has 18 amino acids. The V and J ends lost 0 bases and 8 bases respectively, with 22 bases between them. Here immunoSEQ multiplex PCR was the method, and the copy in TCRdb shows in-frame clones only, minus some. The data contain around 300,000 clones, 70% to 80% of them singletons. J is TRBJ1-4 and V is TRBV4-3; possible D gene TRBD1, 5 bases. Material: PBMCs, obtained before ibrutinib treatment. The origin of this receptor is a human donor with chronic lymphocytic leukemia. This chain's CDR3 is CASSQDVRPGREEEKLFF. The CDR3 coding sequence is TGCGCCAGCAGCCAAGATGTTAGACCGGGACGGGAAGAAGAAAAACTGTTTTTT.